Included here is one TCR beta chain sequence, with context. Its antigen remains undetermined. No base quality information exists; no much larger clone differs at one position. The cohort consisted of fewer than 700 healthy bone marrow donors. At the time of sampling, every cohort member was nominally healthy, though immune exposures that went unrecorded were likely present. The donor was CMV seronegative and belonged to the group of over 350 seronegative cohort members. Each donor provided a peripheral blood sample, and peripheral blood mononuclear cells were used for TCR beta sequencing. Genomic DNA was extracted from the blood cell samples with the Qiagen DNeasy Blood Extraction Kit. These data originate in a study of cytomegalovirus exposure and HLA in healthy donors listed by TCRdb under 2017. The study in broad terms: An earlier analysis of approximately 550 of the donors reported 250 to 350 Gb of sequence data and some 120 million unique TCR beta sequences from 150 million to 200 million T cells. An early release covering 550 to 700 HLA-typed donors comprised approximately 300 gigabases of sequencing data and 85 million to 100 million unique TCR sequences. Of the roughly 400 genotyped donors, around 81% fell in the genetic ancestry cluster associated with self-reported Caucasian donors. The study aimed to test whether signatures of past pathogen exposure could be identified by cataloging public T cell receptors. Using immunosequencing, the study profiled T cell repertoires from 500 to 800 subjects and related those repertoires to cytomegalovirus serostatus. Besides the first cohort of 666 subjects, a separate validation cohort made up of about 120 different subjects was used. High-throughput TCR immunosequencing, statistical association of individual TCRs with disease status, and machine learning were combined to predict cytomegalovirus infection status. A later analysis re-analyzed previously published TCR beta repertoires from about 730 donors and added high-resolution HLA genotyping to study TCR occurrence patterns. Rather than using new phenotypic data, the later analysis identified candidate immune exposures from TCR beta sequences and from how often those sequences occurred across donors. An earlier analysis of around 580 of the donors used high-throughput TCR beta sequencing to judge whether each TCR beta V gene segment behaved as functional or pseudogenic. Alongside the repertoire data, information on donor age, sex, ethnicity and CMV serostatus was compiled. In a later genetic analysis, genome-wide SNP genotypes for about 55% of the roughly 700 donors were used, and that subset was treated as a discovery cohort. All discovery cohort repertoires had been generated using a single sequencing platform. HLA typing covered class I and class II loci at four-digit resolution. Typing coverage varied by locus: roughly 620-640 donors for A, B, C, DRB1 and DQB1; 500 to 550 for DQA1; around 570 for DPA1; more than 450 for DPB1. A handful of DR-DQ haplotypes were treated as single units for association and clustering because of strong linkage in the cohort. Among some 410 genotyped donors of the cohort, an average of approximately 240,000 unique TCR beta nucleotide sequences was sequenced per donor, of which about 19% were non-productive. Here is what the overall study found, with its caveats: A further reported finding was that TCR beta sequences accurately predicted the HLA-A and HLA-B alleles for most subjects in the first cohort. The classifier was reported to diagnose cytomegalovirus status with high specificity and sensitivity in both the original cohort and the validation cohort. A later analysis associated roughly 17,000 TCR beta sequences with specific HLA alleles at a false discovery rate of 0.05. A cluster of highly shared sequence variants was judged likely to be a technical artifact of the sequencing pipeline. The only immune exposure information available for the cohort was CMV serostatus. In a later analysis, HLA-associated TCR beta chains were found to be more clonally expanded and to have lower generation probabilities than equally common non-associated chains. According to a later analysis, most CMV-associated TCR beta chains appeared to be HLA-restricted, and the HLA associations seemed to be driven largely by CMV exposure. An association between a missense DCLRE1C variant and V-gene and J-gene trimming of TCR beta chains was found in a later genetic analysis and replicated in an independent cohort. The 87-base-pair reads could not distinguish some IMGT-functional V segments, including TRBV6-2 and TRBV6-3, so those segments were excluded. A few of the identified cytomegalovirus-associated TCR beta chains were confirmed in vitro to be specific for cytomegalovirus antigens. Most TCR sequences were seen in very few donors, while some public TCRs were found in many individuals. In this cohort, only TCR beta chains were sequenced, and detectable features were limited by the absence of alpha or paired-chain data. Compared with the approximately 670-donor mean, donors in an Asian-associated ancestry cluster had fewer N-insertions in productive TCRs, according to a later genetic analysis. When HLA alleles, especially DR and DQ, strongly co-occurred, attributing TCR associations to individual alleles was difficult. According to the authors, the approach could potentially be generalized to other disease states and immunological phenotypes. According to a later analysis, parvovirus B19, influenza, CMV and Epstein-Barr virus appeared linked to several top co-occurrence clusters. Roughly uniform sequencing depth across donors was assumed in presence/absence analyses, although this assumption may not hold. Because HLA typing was unavailable for some donors at each locus, only the typed subset was used in association tests. Linkage disequilibrium might explain the correlated functional status among segregating V segments, but an unknown experimental factor could not be ruled out. Because counts were too low, seventeen rarely observed V segments, including chromosome 9 orphons, were excluded from the earlier analysis of a few hundred of the donors. In a later analysis, TCR association rates were found to vary across HLA loci, with the most associated TCRs seen for DRB1 alleles and the fewest for HLA-C alleles. In an earlier analysis of roughly 560 of the donors, most TCR beta V segments were observed in productive rearrangements about 90% or about 30% of the time, broadly matching IMGT annotations. In the study, approximately 160 TCR beta chains were listed as associated with cytomegalovirus.

Between the V and J ends, shortened by 8 bases and 5 bases respectively, the junction contains 12 bases. The CDR3, cysteine through phenylalanine, is 13 amino acids long. Only the CDR3 portion is preserved as DNA: 39 bases, with reading frame beginning at the first base. CDR1 and CDR2 were assigned from the germline V gene as MNHEY and SVGAGI. Library prep was done by the immunoSEQ multiplex PCR assay. For the multiplex PCR, a mixture combining 60 forward primers for TCR Vbeta segments and 13 reverse primers for TCR Jbeta segments was used. The CDR3 region of rearranged TCR beta genes was amplified from genomic DNA by a multiplex PCR assay. Amplified TCR beta libraries were sequenced as 87-base-pair reads on the Illumina HiSeq System. The study's own analysis went as follows. In a later analysis, about 80 million unique TCR beta chains were counted across the 500 to 700 repertoires, and about 10 million of these chains were shared by at least two donors. To remove PCR and sequencing errors, raw reads were error-corrected and collapsed into unique sequences using a nearest-neighbor algorithm that merged closely related sequences. V, D and J gene segments were assigned by aligning CDR3 sequences to IMGT reference sequences. For a sequence to be retained, at least a six-nucleotide match to both a V gene segment and a J gene segment was required. Rearrangements were classified as productive when the CDR3 lacked stop codons and remained in frame with V and J, and all other rearrangements were classified as non-productive. CDR3 was defined according to IMGT convention as the region running from the second conserved V-encoded cysteine to the conserved J-encoded phenylalanine. The earlier analysis of about 620 of the donors excluded sequences that lacked an unambiguous match to a single V gene segment. An earlier analysis of some 500 of the donors classified V segments as functional when productive rearrangements were above 56.7% and as segregating when the standard deviation between donors was above 5%. A statistical classification framework was built to diagnose cytomegalovirus status from the catalog of TCR beta chain sequences. A later analysis assigned V and J genes by comparing TCR nucleotide sequences with IMGT/GENE-DB human TR gene sequences. A later analysis assigned CDR3 sequences and most-parsimonious VDJ recombination scenarios with the TCRdist pipeline. In a later analysis, every TCR beta chain was defined by the combination of its CDR3 amino acid sequence and its V-gene family, and reads without a unique V-gene family were dropped. A later analysis removed several hundred highly shared, low-generation-probability nucleotide sequences to deal with suspected cross-contamination and a sequencing artifact. A later analysis calculated a clonal expansion index for each public chain from normalized within-repertoire ranks of inferred template counts. In a later analysis, generation probabilities were computed with a VDJ recombination model fitted to out-of-frame rearrangements, and the resulting probabilities were checked against IGoR. In a later analysis, TCR-TCR, TCR-HLA and TCR-CMV co-occurrence was scored with hypergeometric tests, and a repertoire-size bias correction was applied to TCR pairs. In a later analysis, false discovery rates were estimated by permuting HLA or CMV assignments 20 times. A later analysis grouped co-occurring TCRs with DBSCAN, adding TCRdist sequence similarity when clustering within HLA-allele-positive subsets. Repertoires with fewer than 30,000 or more than 120,000 public chains, plus five repertoires with anomalous nucleotide sharing, were excluded from co-occurrence clustering. TCRdb took over this immuneACCESS table, retaining in-frame rearrangements with V and J assigned. Such tables are incomplete; in checked studies, under half of the missing clones stem from an unresolved V gene, and the remainder is unexplained. V, J and clone size derive from that table, while D and trimming were established from the DNA sequence. This sample lists 100,000 to 150,000 clones; 75% to 90% were detected once. 4% of the sample is in the top ten clones.

Here the chain combines TRBV6-5 and TRBJ2-2, with a weak D call of TRBD1 (6 bases match). This clonotype was sampled from a woman in her thirties or forties in good health and CMV-seronegative. Sequencing input: PBMCs. The CDR3 is CASFQGGTGELFF. The bases are TGTGCCAGCTTCCAAGGGGGAACCGGGGAGCTGTTTTTT.